One sample yielded the 3 T cell receptor beta chains listed below, sequenced in a study of blood T cell repertoires in COVID-19. The table came from immunoSEQ multiplex PCR; TCRdb's copy has only in-frame clones and leaves some out. The table records 200,000 to 300,000 clones, approximately 88% of them present only once. Sequenced material: peripheral blood. The receptors stem from a human donor in a cohort sampled during active COVID-19.

The chain recombines TRBV5-1 with TRBJ1-1; TRBD1 is a possible D gene (5 bases). Germline V gene lookup returns CDR1 SGHRS and CDR2 YFSETQ. CDR3 size: 14 residues. V lost 2 bases and J lost 1, with 9 bases in between. In DNA, the CDR3 is TGCGCCAGCAGCTTTTCCACAGGGAACACTGAAGCTTTCTTT. Translating gives CASSFSTGNTEAFF.

V gene TRBV28 combines with J gene TRBJ1-6; tentatively, D is TRBD1 (5 bases). The V end lost 5 bases, the J end lost 0 bases, and 17 bases lay between the germline ends. The CDR3 has 18 amino acids. Germline V CDR1 and CDR2: MDHEN, SYDVKM. The CDR3 reads CASSGSRGENSYNSPLHF. In DNA form, the CDR3 reads TGTGCCAGCAGTGGTTCACGGGGGGAGAACTCCTATAATTCACCCCTCCACTTT.

This clone was counted a few times. The chain has TRBV7-9 and TRBJ2-1; a weak D match, TRBD2 (5 bases). The CDR3 loop spans 14 amino acids. The ends were cut back, 6 bases at V and 0 bases at J, with 9 bases in the middle. Per the germline V gene, CDR1 is SEHNR and CDR2 is FQNEAQ (reference sequence). The CDR3 loop is CASRGEGSYNEQFF. The CDR3 nucleotides are TGTGCCAGCAGAGGAGAGGGCTCCTACAATGAGCAGTTCTTC.